This T cell receptor (beta chain) originates from a study of beta chain features in type 1 diabetes. With regard to this clone: Its antigen is currently unknown.

CDR1 is SGHRS and CDR2 is YFSETQ in the germline V gene. The length of the CDR3 is 14 residues. V trimming: 0 bases; J trimming: 4 bases; junction bases outside the gene matches: 3. General observations from the study: Moderate but significant shortening of TCRB CDR3s was recorded in all four CD4+ subsets from Type 1 diabetes patients. Using cDNA template may skew counts toward highly expressing activated cells.

The study reverse transcribed the entire isolated RNA, so it sequenced expressed TCRB transcripts. Profiled with immunoSEQ multiplex PCR; TCRdb holds only in-frame clones, not every one. Counted here are around 240,000 clones, roughly 17% occurring once; the ten biggest clones make up 0.065% to 0.095%. Source material: naive CD4+ T cells from blood. The TCR comes from a man aged 25 to 45 with type 1 diabetes. The rearrangement joins TRBV5-1 to TRBJ1-1; TRBD1 matches at 7 bases. The DNA of the CDR3 is TGCGCCAGCAGCTTGGAGGGGGCGAGCACTGAAGCTTTCTTT. Translation gives CASSLEGASTEAFF.